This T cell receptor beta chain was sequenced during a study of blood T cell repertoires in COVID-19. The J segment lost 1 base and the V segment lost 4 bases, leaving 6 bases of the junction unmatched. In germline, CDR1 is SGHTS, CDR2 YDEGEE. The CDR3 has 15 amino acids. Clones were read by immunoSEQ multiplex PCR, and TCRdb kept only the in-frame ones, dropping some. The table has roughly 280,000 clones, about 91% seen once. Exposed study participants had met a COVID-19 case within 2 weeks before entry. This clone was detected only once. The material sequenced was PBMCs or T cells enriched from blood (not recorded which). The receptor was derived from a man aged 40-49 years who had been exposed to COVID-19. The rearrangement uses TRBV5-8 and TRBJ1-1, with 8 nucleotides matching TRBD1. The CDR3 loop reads CASSTRTGQNTEAFF. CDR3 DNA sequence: TGTGCCAGCAGCACGAGGACAGGGCAGAACACTGAAGCTTTCTTT.